What follows are 11 T cell receptor beta chains derived from one specimen sequenced in a study of blood T cell repertoires in COVID-19. Only in-frame clones appear in the TCRdb table, and some are missing; sequencing was by immunoSEQ multiplex PCR. This sample has around 430,000 clones, with 80% to 90% found just once. The material sequenced was PBMCs or T cells enriched from blood (not recorded which). Receptor source: a woman between 45 and 65 years old who had recovered from COVID-19.

The count of this clone is one. In nucleotides, the CDR3 is TGTGCCAGTAGTATCCCCCACAGGGGCTTCAAAAACATTCAGTACTTC. It specifies CASSIPHRGFKNIQYF. This rearrangement joins TRBV19 to TRBJ2-4, with TRBD1 matching 7 bases. This CDR3 is built from 16 residues. Losses at the gene ends were 3 bases for V and 3 bases for J; bases not matched to a gene: 8. The germline V gene encodes CDR1 LNHDA and CDR2 SQIVND (reference sequence).

The chain combines TRBV6-1 with TRBJ1-5, with D uncertain. Trimming stripped 0 bases from V and 6 bases from J, with 6 bases between. This CDR3 spans 13 amino acids. Per the germline V gene, CDR1 is MNHNS and CDR2 is SASEGT. CDR3 loop: CASSEARSQPQHF. The CDR3 DNA reads TGTGCCAGCAGTGAAGCGCGAAGTCAGCCCCAGCATTTT.

The genes are TRBV7-9 and TRBJ2-5; 7 bases are shared with TRBD1. After removal of 1 base from V and 5 bases from J, the junction contained 4 bases not matched to a gene. Germline CDR1 and CDR2: SEHNR and FQNEAQ (reference sequence). This CDR3 region has 14 residues. Written as DNA, the CDR3 is TGTGCCAGCAGCTTAGGGGGGACAGTTGAGACCCAGTACTTC. It translates to CASSLGGTVETQYF.

The chain has TRBV9 and TRBJ1-4; maybe TRBD1 (5 bases). The CDR3 consists of 17 residues. Trimming stripped 2 bases from V and 4 bases from J, with 18 bases between. Germline CDR1 is SGDLS and CDR2 is YYNGEE. CDR3 protein: CASSVGFGASNNEKLFF. The CDR3 DNA reads as TGTGCCAGCAGCGTGGGTTTTGGGGCCTCCAATAATGAAAAACTGTTTTTT.

J is TRBJ2-7 and V is TRBV27; a possible D gene is TRBD1 (7 bases). V was shortened by 5 bases and J by 3 bases, with 11 bases between the two germline ends. Germline loops: CDR1 MNHEY, CDR2 SMNVEV (reference sequence). This CDR3 is 13 amino acids long. In DNA, the CDR3 is TGTGCCAGCAGTCTCAGGGGGGACTACGAGCAGTACTTC. Residues: CASSLRGDYEQYF.

The chain has TRBV28 and TRBJ2-1; D might be TRBD1 (6 bases). V was pared by 8 bases and J by 3 bases, with 11 bases between. The CDR3 has 13 residues. Germline V lookup: CDR1 MDHEN, CDR2 SYDVKM. This CDR3 reads CASVEQGYNEQFF. As DNA, the CDR3 is TGTGCCAGCGTCGAACAGGGCTACAATGAGCAGTTCTTC.

A word on this clone: Germline is not matched at one junction end, which may reflect a read error. The chain is built from TRBV7-2 and TRBJ2-7; 7 bases align to TRBD1. CDR3 length: 13 residues. Germline values: CDR1 SGHTA, CDR2 FQGNSA. The CDR3 region has the DNA TGTGCCAGCAGCTCTGGGACAGCAACACCGGGAAACTTC. Amino acids: CASSSGTATPGNF.

The J gene is TRBJ2-7, the V gene TRBV4-2; the match to TRBD1 covers 11 bases. The V segment lost 0 bases and the J segment 10 bases; nucleotides outside the gene matches: 8. Germline lookup yields CDR1 LGHNA and CDR2 YNFKEQ. This CDR3 spans 15 amino acids. The CDR3 coding sequence is TGTGCCAGCAGCCAAGATCCGGGACAGGGGGGTCTTCAGTACTTC. Protein product: CASSQDPGQGGLQYF.

The CDR3 bases are TGTGCCAGCAGCCCCCCAGGCCGCTTGAACACTGAAGCTTTCTTT. Protein product: CASSPPGRLNTEAFF. The chain couples TRBV3-1 (or the pseudogene TRBV3-2) to TRBJ1-1; D gene ambiguous. Germline assignment: CDR1 LGHDT and CDR2 YNNKEL (reference sequence). Trimming took off 4 bases at V and 0 bases at J, with 12 bases between the two ends. The CDR3 consists of 15 residues.

The J gene is TRBJ1-2, the V gene TRBV29-1; 7 bases align to TRBD1. This CDR3 is 12 amino acids long. In germline, CDR1 is SQVTM, CDR2 ANQGSEA. The junction had 11 bases not matched to a gene; V was cut back by 8 bases and J by 8 bases. The CDR3 coding sequence is TGCAGCTCTCAAACAGGGGAATTGGGCTACACCTTC. Its protein product is CSSQTGELGYTF.

A single count supports this clone. The chain has TRBV12-3 or TRBV12-4 and TRBJ1-2; tentatively, D is TRBD1 (5 bases). This CDR3 spans 13 amino acids. V was trimmed by 2 bases and J by 6 bases, leaving 10 bases between them. CDR3 DNA: TGTGCCAGCAGTTTACGGCAGGGCCATGGCTACACCTTC. As protein: CASSLRQGHGYTF.